This T cell receptor (beta chain) was retrieved from a study of T cell repertoires in cytomegalovirus infection. Looking at the study overall: Both a matching HLA type and CMV infection were indicated by public TCR beta signatures.

Study conclusions and caveats: Carriers of CMV plus the relevant HLA were identified by cumulative public TCR beta family frequency.

This clonotype was seen a few times. Its antigen is as yet unknown. This CDR3 spans 15 amino acids. Trimming removed 4 bases from V and 5 bases from J, with 16 bases in between. CDR1 and CDR2 (germline): SGHVT, SQSDAQ. From the reads, TCRdb called clonotypes with MiXCR, one entry per CDR3 protein. The table shows some 560,000 distinct CDR3 sequences, with roughly 42% occurring only once. The V gene is TRBV7-4, the J gene TRBJ2-3; D may be TRBD2 (5 bases). This clonotype was sampled from a human donor in good health (CMV status not recorded). Some clones in this sample may be carry-over from other donors' samples. Sequenced here: cultured PBMCs, sampled from culture after CMV antigen stimulation. Here the CDR3 reads CASSSRTWAGDTQYF. The CDR3 nucleotides are TGTGCCAGCAGCTCCAGGACTTGGGCAGGAGATACGCAGTATTTT.